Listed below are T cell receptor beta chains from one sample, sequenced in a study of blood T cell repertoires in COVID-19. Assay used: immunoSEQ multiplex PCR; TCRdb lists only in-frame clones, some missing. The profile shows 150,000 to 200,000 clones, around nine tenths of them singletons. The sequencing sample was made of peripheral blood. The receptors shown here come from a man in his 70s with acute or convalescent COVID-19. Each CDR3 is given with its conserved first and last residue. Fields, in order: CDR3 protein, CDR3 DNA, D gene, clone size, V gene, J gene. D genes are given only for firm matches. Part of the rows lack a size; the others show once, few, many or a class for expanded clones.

CDR3: CASSSGPGGTGELFF
DNA: TGCGCCAGCAGCTCGGGCCCAGGGGGCACCGGGGAGCTGTTTTTT
D: TRBD1
size: NA
V: TRBV5-1
J: TRBJ2-2

CDR3: CASSTPGPGTEINEKLFF
DNA: TGTGCCAGCAGCACCCCCGGCCCCGGGACAGAAATTAATGAAAAACTGTTTTTT
D: TRBD1
size: NA
V: TRBV7-9
J: TRBJ1-4

CDR3: CASSIFQGGGETQYF
DNA: TGTGCCAGTAGTATCTTCCAGGGGGGCGGGGAGACCCAGTACTTC
D: NA
size: NA
V: TRBV19
J: TRBJ2-5

CDR3: CASGGDNYGYTF
DNA: TGTGCCAGCGGGGGGGATAACTATGGCTACACCTTC
D: NA
size: NA
V: TRBV27
J: TRBJ1-2

CDR3: CASSPRGVSGDTQYF
DNA: TGTGCCAGCAGCCCCCGGGGGGTCTCGGGAGATACGCAGTATTTT
D: TRBD2
size: once
V: TRBV11-2
J: TRBJ2-3

CDR3: CAISESRTGSYTF
DNA: TGTGCCATCAGTGAGTCGAGGACAGGTAGCTACACCTTC
D: TRBD1
size: NA
V: TRBV10-3
J: TRBJ1-2

CDR3: CASRTGTGITYEQYF
DNA: TGTGCCAGCAGGACCGGGACAGGGATAACCTACGAGCAGTACTTC
D: TRBD1
size: NA
V: TRBV28
J: TRBJ2-7

CDR3: CASSAGTDTQYF
DNA: TGCGCCAGCAGTGCTGGCACAGATACGCAGTATTTT
D: NA
size: few
V: TRBV10-1
J: TRBJ2-3

CDR3: CASSFNSRTDTQYF
DNA: TGTGCCAGCAGTTTTAACTCTCGCACAGATACGCAGTATTTT
D: NA
size: NA
V: TRBV28
J: TRBJ2-3

CDR3: CATSNPPQEGTYLYGYTF
DNA: TGTGCCACCAGCAACCCCCCCCAGGAAGGTACCTATCTTTATGGCTACACCTTC
D: NA
size: few
V: TRBV15
J: TRBJ1-2

CDR3: CASSPRGDLTDTQYF
DNA: TGTGCCAGCAGCCCACGCGGGGACCTCACAGATACGCAGTATTTT
D: NA
size: NA
V: TRBV9
J: TRBJ2-3

CDR3: CASSLVLLYEQYF
DNA: TGTGCCAGCAGCTTAGTCCTCCTCTACGAGCAGTACTTC
D: NA
size: NA
V: TRBV7-2
J: TRBJ2-7

CDR3: CASSEGAVGREITEAFF
DNA: TGTGCCAGCAGTGAAGGGGCGGTCGGACGGGAGATCACTGAAGCTTTCTTT
D: NA
size: few
V: TRBV6-1
J: TRBJ1-1

CDR3: CASSRNRVGTDTQYF
DNA: TGTGCCAGCTCAAGAAACAGGGTTGGCACAGATACGCAGTATTTT
D: NA
size: once
V: TRBV18
J: TRBJ2-3

CDR3: CASSLELVAGAGGYTF
DNA: TGTGCCAGCAGCCTGGAACTTGTAGCGGGAGCAGGTGGCTACACCTTC
D: NA
size: few
V: TRBV4-2
J: TRBJ1-2

CDR3: CASSLPGTGVDEQFF
DNA: TGTGCCAGCAGTTTACCCGGGACAGGTGTCGATGAGCAGTTCTTC
D: TRBD1
size: NA
V: TRBV28
J: TRBJ2-1

CDR3: CASSLQTNQPQHF
DNA: TGTGCCAGCAGCTTACAAACCAATCAGCCCCAGCATTTT
D: NA
size: NA
V: TRBV5-8
J: TRBJ1-5

CDR3: CATRRTTRDEQFF
DNA: TGTGCCACCAGACGGACGACCAGGGATGAGCAGTTCTTC
D: NA
size: NA
V: TRBV15
J: TRBJ2-1

CDR3: CASSLQGPGLNTEAFF
DNA: TGCGCCAGCAGCTTGCAGGGGCCCGGATTGAACACTGAAGCTTTCTTT
D: NA
size: NA
V: TRBV5-1
J: TRBJ1-1

CDR3: CASRTGTGAYNEQFF
DNA: TGCGCCAGCAGGACCGGGACAGGGGCCTACAATGAGCAGTTCTTC
D: TRBD1
size: few
V: TRBV5-1
J: TRBJ2-1

CDR3: CASTSRVQGINTEAFF
DNA: TGTGCCAGCACCTCCCGAGTCCAGGGTATAAACACTGAAGCTTTCTTT
D: NA
size: NA
V: TRBV7-8
J: TRBJ1-1

CDR3: CASSFNDRRETQYF
DNA: TGCGCCAGCAGCTTTAACGACAGGAGGGAGACCCAGTACTTC
D: NA
size: NA
V: TRBV5-1
J: TRBJ2-5

CDR3: CASSLGRDGTQYF
DNA: TGTGCCAGCAGCTTGGGCAGAGACGGTACGCAGTATTTT
D: NA
size: NA
V: TRBV11-3
J: TRBJ2-3

CDR3: CASVRVYGYTF
DNA: TGTGCCAGCGTTCGTGTCTATGGCTACACCTTC
D: NA
size: NA
V: TRBV7-3
J: TRBJ1-2

CDR3: CASSSAGENEQFF
DNA: TGTGCCAGCAGTTCAGCGGGAGAAAATGAGCAGTTCTTC
D: TRBD2
size: NA
V: TRBV2
J: TRBJ2-1

CDR3: CASSQGGGAGELFF
DNA: TGCGCCAGCAGCCAAGGCGGGGGAGCCGGGGAGCTGTTTTTT
D: TRBD2
size: NA
V: TRBV4-3
J: TRBJ2-2

CDR3: CASSQPGLNTEAFF
DNA: TGCGCCAGCAGCCAGCCAGGTTTGAACACTGAAGCTTTCTTT
D: NA
size: NA
V: TRBV4-3
J: TRBJ1-1

CDR3: CASTYRPRDRAGNEQFF
DNA: TGTGCCAGCACTTATAGGCCCCGGGACAGGGCGGGCAATGAGCAGTTCTTC
D: TRBD1
size: NA
V: TRBV7-9
J: TRBJ2-1

CDR3: CASSRAGGQDEQYF
DNA: TGTGCCAGCAGCCGCGCGGGGGGGCAAGACGAGCAGTACTTC
D: TRBD2
size: NA
V: TRBV14
J: TRBJ2-7

CDR3: CASSYSMRGGDNEQFF
DNA: TGTGCCAGCAGTTACTCGATGCGGGGGGGGGACAATGAGCAGTTCTTC
D: TRBD2
size: NA
V: TRBV6-2/TRBV6-3
J: TRBJ2-1

CDR3: CASSQGTGSGYTF
DNA: TGTGCCAGCAGCCAAGGAACAGGGTCTGGCTACACCTTC
D: NA
size: NA
V: TRBV3-1/TRBV3-2
J: TRBJ1-2

CDR3: CASSERNRGGEKLFF
DNA: TGTGCCAGCAGCGAAAGGAACAGGGGAGGTGAAAAACTGTTTTTT
D: TRBD1
size: NA
V: TRBV4-2
J: TRBJ1-4

CDR3: CASSGGYEQYF
DNA: TGTGCCAGCAGCGGGGGGTACGAGCAGTACTTC
D: NA
size: NA
V: TRBV5-4
J: TRBJ2-7

CDR3: CASSPPGAGNTIYF
DNA: TGTGCCAGCAGCCCCCCAGGGGCAGGAAACACCATATATTTT
D: NA
size: NA
V: TRBV7-3
J: TRBJ1-3

CDR3: CASSYHRTTNEKLFF
DNA: TGTGCCAGCAGTTACCACAGAACAACTAATGAAAAACTGTTTTTT
D: NA
size: once
V: TRBV27
J: TRBJ1-4

CDR3: CASNTHGRPQHF
DNA: TGTGCCAGCAACACACATGGGCGGCCCCAGCATTTT
D: NA
size: once
V: TRBV7-9
J: TRBJ1-5

CDR3: CASSRTSVQETQYF
DNA: TGTGCCAGCAGCCGTACTAGCGTCCAAGAGACCCAGTACTTC
D: TRBD2
size: NA
V: TRBV28
J: TRBJ2-5

CDR3: CASGEGAHTEAFF
DNA: TGTGCCAGCGGAGAGGGGGCGCACACTGAAGCTTTCTTT
D: TRBD1
size: NA
V: TRBV28
J: TRBJ1-1

CDR3: CASSQGLASSTDTQYF
DNA: TGCGCCAGCAGCCAAGGACTAGCGTCTAGCACAGATACGCAGTATTTT
D: TRBD2
size: once
V: TRBV4-3
J: TRBJ2-3

CDR3: CASSRQGTLLAGVYNEQFF
DNA: TGTGCCAGCAGCCGACAGGGGACCTTACTAGCGGGAGTGTACAATGAGCAGTTCTTC
D: TRBD2
size: NA
V: TRBV5-4
J: TRBJ2-1